A few counts support the clone carrying this T cell receptor beta chain. The TCR beta profiling, which covered VDJ combination and CDR3 sequence, was carried out using genomic DNA as the template. In TCRdb, the reads were re-called with MiXCR into one record per CDR3 protein. The data hold around 120,000 distinct CDR3 sequences, with almost 40% observed a single time. This sample is part of a study of CD8+CD57+ T cells in acquired aplastic anemia. Sequencing involved patients with CD8+CD57+ cell expansion previously shown by flow cytometry. CDR1 and CDR2 (germline): MNHEY, SVGEGT. Between the trimmed V and J ends, which lost 5 bases and 2 bases, there was a span of 17 bases. The CDR3 spans 16 residues.

Input material: sorted CD4+, CD8+, or CD8+CD57+ T cells (not recorded which) from PBMCs. This clonotype was sampled from a human donor with aplastic anemia. The chain uses TRBV6-2 or TRBV6-3 and TRBJ2-3; D is unclear. CDR3 DNA: TGTGCCAGCAGTAACGGATCCTTACTGTCCACAGATACGCAGTATTTT. Translating it yields CASSNGSLLSTDTQYF.